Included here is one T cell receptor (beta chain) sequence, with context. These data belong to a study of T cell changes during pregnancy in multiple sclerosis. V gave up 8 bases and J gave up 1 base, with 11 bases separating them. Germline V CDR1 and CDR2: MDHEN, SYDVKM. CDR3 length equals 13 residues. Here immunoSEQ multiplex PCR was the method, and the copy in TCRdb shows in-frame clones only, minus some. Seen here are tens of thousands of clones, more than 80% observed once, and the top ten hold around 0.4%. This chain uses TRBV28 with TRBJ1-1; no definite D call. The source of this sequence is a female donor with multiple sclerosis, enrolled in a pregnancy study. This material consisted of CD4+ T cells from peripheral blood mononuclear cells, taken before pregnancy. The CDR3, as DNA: TGTGCCAGCGGTCTTGTCAGGAACACTGAAGCTTTCTTT. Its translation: CASGLVRNTEAFF.